This is a list of T cell receptor beta chains from one sample in a study of sequential checkpoint blockade in melanoma. Data came from immunoSEQ multiplex PCR; TCRdb stores just in-frame clones and leaves some out. The sample gives 6,000 to 7,500 clones, roughly 23% of which show up once; about 15% is in the top ten. The sequencing here drew on tumor tissue (inferred from file names), taken from a patient given nivolumab and ipilimumab in sequence. The receptors here all came from a human donor with melanoma. Both conserved end residues are part of each CDR3. The D gene is left open where the match is weak. Where a row states a size, it is once, few, many or the class of an expanded clone; other rows omit it.

-,TRBV29-1,medium-sized,TRBJ2-2,TGCAGCGTTATGGGTCAGAATATGGCCGGGGAGCTGTTTTTT,CSVMGQNMAGELFF
TRBD1,TRBV7-7,few,TRBJ1-4,TGTGCCAGCAGCTTGACAGGGAATAATGAAAAACTGTTTTTT,CASSLTGNNEKLFF
TRBD1,TRBV30,-,TRBJ1-1,TGTGCCTGGAGCCAGGGGGCTGTCACTGAAGCTTTCTTT,CAWSQGAVTEAFF
-,TRBV30,once,TRBJ1-1,TGTGCCTGGAGGGGGCTGAACACTGAAGCTTTCTTT,CAWRGLNTEAFF
-,TRBV19,few,TRBJ1-2,TGTGCCAGTAGTATCAGGCGGGATGGCTACACCTTC,CASSIRRDGYTF
-,TRBV30,once,TRBJ1-5,TGTGCCTGGAGTTTGAGTGATCGCCAGCCCCAGCATTTT,CAWSLSDRQPQHF
-,TRBV11-3,many,TRBJ1-4,TGTGCCAGCAGCTTAGGCCTGACGGAAGAAAAACTGTTTTTT,CASSLGLTEEKLFF
TRBD2,TRBV6-8,medium-sized,TRBJ2-5,TGTGCCAGCAGTCCATCATTAGCGGGAGGGCCCGGTGAGACCCAGTACTTC,CASSPSLAGGPGETQYF
TRBD1,TRBV6-8,-,TRBJ2-1,TGTGCCAGCAGTGTACAGGACAGGGGCAATGAGCAGTTCTTC,CASSVQDRGNEQFF
-,TRBV10-3,-,TRBJ2-1,TGTGCCATCAGTGAGTTTCTCTACAATGAGCAGTTCTTC,CAISEFLYNEQFF
TRBD1,TRBV11-3,few,TRBJ2-6,TGTGCCAGCAGCTTGGGACAGTCTGGGGCCAACGTCCTGACTTTC,CASSLGQSGANVLTF
TRBD2,TRBV14,-,TRBJ2-3,TGTGCCAGCAGCCAAGTCTGGCTAGCGGGAGCAGATACGCAGTATTTT,CASSQVWLAGADTQYF
-,TRBV29-1,once,TRBJ2-7,TGCAGCGTGCGTACTTCCTCCTACGAGCAGTACTTC,CSVRTSSYEQYF
-,TRBV10-2,-,TRBJ1-1,TGCGCCAGCAGGAGACATCCGAACACTGAAGCTTTCTTT,CASRRHPNTEAFF
-,TRBV11-3,-,TRBJ2-3,TGTGCCAGCAGCTTAGAGGAGGTAGCATATACGCAGTATTTT,CASSLEEVAYTQYF
-,TRBV11-3,medium-sized,TRBJ2-5,TGTGCCAGCAGCCTACTGGGCGGGAAAGACCAAGAGACCCAGTACTTC,CASSLLGGKDQETQYF
-,TRBV29-1,-,TRBJ1-2,TGCAGCGCCCAGACAGGACTGAAGAACTATGGCTACACCTTC,CSAQTGLKNYGYTF
TRBD1,TRBV29-1,-,TRBJ2-2,TGCAGCGTGTCCCGGGACAGGGTTGCCGGGGAGCTGTTTTTT,CSVSRDRVAGELFF
-,TRBV6-8,few,TRBJ1-6,TGTGCCAGCAGTATAGCTAGCTCCTATAATTCACCCCTCCACTTT,CASSIASSYNSPLHF
-,TRBV7-6,few,TRBJ1-3,TGTGCCAGCAGCCAGGGAGGCTCCTCTGGAAACACCATATATTTT,CASSQGGSSGNTIYF
-,TRBV23-1,-,TRBJ1-1,TGCGCCAGCAGGCGAGGGTCAGGGAGGGTGAACACTGAAGCTTTCTTT,CASRRGSGRVNTEAFF
TRBD1,TRBV7-6,many,TRBJ2-5,TGTGCCAGCAGCTTAGTCGGACAGGGGTTAGAGACCCAGTACTTC,CASSLVGQGLETQYF
TRBD1,TRBV5-1,-,TRBJ1-1,TGCGCCAGCAGCGGGGGACAGGGGTCGAACACTGAAGCTTTCTTT,CASSGGQGSNTEAFF
-,TRBV30,-,TRBJ2-1,TGTGCCTGGAGGGGAGACTCGTGGACAAACAATGAGCAGTTCTTC,CAWRGDSWTNNEQFF
-,TRBV6-8,many,TRBJ1-2,TGTGCCAGCAGTGTGTTTGGGCTACATTCTGACTATGGCTACACCTTC,CASSVFGLHSDYGYTF
-,TRBV7-7,few,TRBJ2-1,TGTGCCAGCAGCTTGGTCGGACGGATCAATGAGCAGTTCTTC,CASSLVGRINEQFF
-,TRBV12-5,once,TRBJ2-7,TGTGCTAGTGGTTTTGGACCCACCTACGAGCAGTACTTC,CASGFGPTYEQYF
-,TRBV29-1,-,TRBJ2-2,TGCAGCGTTACTCTACGCACCGGGGAGCTGTTTTTT,CSVTLRTGELFF
-,TRBV11-3,many,TRBJ2-7,TGTGCCAGCAGCTATTTTGGAGCGGGTTCCTACGAGCAGTACTTC,CASSYFGAGSYEQYF
-,TRBV5-1,-,TRBJ2-3,TGCGCCAGCAGCTTTAGGGGAGCGGGCACAGATACGCAGTATTTT,CASSFRGAGTDTQYF
TRBD2,TRBV6-8,-,TRBJ2-1,TGTGCCAGCAGACCTTTAGCGGGAGGGTACAATGAGCAGTTCTTC,CASRPLAGGYNEQFF
TRBD2,TRBV11-3,many,TRBJ2-7,TGTGCCAGCAGCGGGGACTATCGCTCCTACGAGCAGTACTTC,CASSGDYRSYEQYF
TRBD1,TRBV19,-,TRBJ2-5,TGTGCCAGTAGTAGCGGACAGGGATGGAGTGTGGGGACCCAGTACTTC,CASSSGQGWSVGTQYF
-,TRBV30,-,TRBJ1-2,TGTGCCTTGAACACAGGGTGGAATGGCTACACCTTC,CALNTGWNGYTF
TRBD2,TRBV14,-,TRBJ2-3,TGTGCCAGCAGCCAAGACCCTCGGACTAGCGGGAAGAGCACAGATACGCAGTATTTT,CASSQDPRTSGKSTDTQYF
TRBD2,TRBV9,few,TRBJ2-2,TGTGCCAGCAGCGTAGGAGGCGGGGGGGCCTCCACCGGGGAGCTGTTTTTT,CASSVGGGGASTGELFF
-,TRBV11-3,many,TRBJ1-5,TGTGCCAGCAGCTCCCTCGCGAGCCCCGATCAGCCCCAGCATTTT,CASSSLASPDQPQHF
TRBD1,TRBV19,once,TRBJ2-7,TGTGCCAGTCAGAAAGGGGGCATGGGCGAGCAGTACTTC,CASQKGGMGEQYF
-,TRBV18,-,TRBJ1-5,TGTGCCAGCTCACTTCAAGGACGGGGGGCGATCGCTCAGCCCCAGCATTTT,CASSLQGRGAIAQPQHF
TRBD2,TRBV11-3,few,TRBJ2-3,TGTGCCAGCAGCCTCCAACGGACTAGCGGGCACTACACAGATACGCAGTATTTT,CASSLQRTSGHYTDTQYF
TRBD2,TRBV9,few,TRBJ2-3,TGTGCCAGCAGCGCCCGACTAGCGGCTAGCACAGATACGCAGTATTTT,CASSARLAASTDTQYF
-,TRBV29-1,few,TRBJ2-3,TGCAGCGTTGTCTTCCTGCGTTCAGGGGCTAGCACAGATACGCAGTATTTT,CSVVFLRSGASTDTQYF
TRBD2,TRBV11-3,-,TRBJ2-1,TGTGCCAGCAGCCAATTTGCTAGCGGGAGGCCCTTTTACAATGAGCAGTTCTTC,CASSQFASGRPFYNEQFF